This entry concerns a single T cell receptor beta chain. Its cognate antigen is unknown. Healthy people donating bone marrow made up the donors. These data originate in a study of cytomegalovirus exposure and HLA in healthy donors. The CDR3 runs 13 residues. CDR1 is MNHNS and CDR2 is SASEGT in the germline V gene. Trimming took 5 bases from V and 7 from J; bases not matched to a gene: 7. 60 Vbeta and 13 Jbeta primers were used in PCR. Source study methods: About 10 million of about 80 million unique TCR beta chains were shared, per a later count. Some clones are missing from TCRdb's copy, which holds only in-frame ones; the method was immunoSEQ multiplex PCR. The DNA gave D and trimming, while V, J and clone size come from that table. This sample carries some 110,000 clones, approximately 70% of them seen once, and the ten largest clones take roughly 0.87%. Study-level results: Earlier results showed most TCR beta V segments being productive about 87% or about 30% of the time.

Specimen: PBMCs. The chain combines TRBV6-1 with TRBJ1-1; 7 bases are a match to TRBD1. The clonotype was recovered from a woman in her thirties in good health and CMV-seronegative. The CDR3 loop is CASSIDREVEAFF. The CDR3, as DNA: TGTGCCAGCAGTATAGACAGGGAAGTTGAAGCTTTCTTT.